This T cell receptor (beta chain) emerged from a study of identical twins. Study-level points and caveats: Donors were not followed over many years; analysis was cross-sectional.

This clonotype was seen a few times. Its antigen remains unknown. This CDR3 has 13 residues. The germline gives CDR1 MNHEY, CDR2 SMNVEV (reference sequence). With 6 bases removed from V and 3 bases from J, the gap between germline ends came to 12 bases. Each CDR3 protein is one row after TCRdb ran MiXCR on the 5' RACE reads. The data contain roughly 190,000 distinct CDR3 sequences, approximately 16% of them seen just once; the ten biggest clones take up 35% to 50%. The data also belong to a second study, concerning T cells expressing NK-cell markers. This second report adds: Restriction of the sorted population to alpha-beta TCR T cells was achieved in several experiments with an anti-gamma-delta TCR antibody.

Sequencing was carried out using CD8+ T cells sorted from blood. The receptor's source is a woman aged 18-29 years in good health. The chain couples TRBV27 to TRBJ2-7, with D perhaps matching TRBD1 or TRBD2 (5 bases each). This CDR3 is CASSPGRYYEQYF. The CDR3 DNA reads as TGTGCCAGCAGCCCGGGACGCTACTACGAGCAGTACTTC.